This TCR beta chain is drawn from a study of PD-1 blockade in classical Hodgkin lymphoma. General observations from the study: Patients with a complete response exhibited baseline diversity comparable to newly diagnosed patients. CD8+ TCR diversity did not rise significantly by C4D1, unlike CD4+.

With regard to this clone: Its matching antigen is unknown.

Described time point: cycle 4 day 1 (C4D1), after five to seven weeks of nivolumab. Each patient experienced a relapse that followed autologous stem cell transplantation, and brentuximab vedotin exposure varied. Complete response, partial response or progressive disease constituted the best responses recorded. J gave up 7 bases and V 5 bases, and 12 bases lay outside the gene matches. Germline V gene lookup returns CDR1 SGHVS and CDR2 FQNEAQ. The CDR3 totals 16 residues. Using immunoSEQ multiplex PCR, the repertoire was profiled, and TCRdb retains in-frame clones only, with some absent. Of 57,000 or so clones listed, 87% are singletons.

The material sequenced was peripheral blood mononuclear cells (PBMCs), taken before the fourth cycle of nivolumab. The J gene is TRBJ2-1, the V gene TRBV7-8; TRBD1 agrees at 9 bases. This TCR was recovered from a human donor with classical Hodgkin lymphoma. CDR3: CASSPRSGQGRNEQFF. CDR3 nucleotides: TGTGCCAGCAGCCCCCGTTCCGGACAGGGGAGGAATGAGCAGTTCTTC.